Below are 2 T cell receptor beta chains sequenced from a single sample in a study of blood T cell repertoires in COVID-19. The assay was immunoSEQ multiplex PCR, and TCRdb's table has in-frame clones only and misses some. The data contain 150,000 to 200,000 clones, 84% of them singletons. The specimen was peripheral blood. These receptors originate from a human donor with acute or convalescent COVID-19. The donor label of this sample is uncertain.

The chain joins TRBV10-3 to TRBJ1-1, with TRBD1 matching 9 bases. Germline values: CDR1 ENHRY, CDR2 SYGVKD. There are 14 residues in the CDR3. The J segment lost 3 bases and the V segment lost 6 bases, leaving 5 bases of the junction unmatched. Here the CDR3 DNA reads TGTGCCATCAGCCCACAGGGGGCCGACACTGAAGCTTTCTTT. Protein product: CAISPQGADTEAFF.

The V and J genes are TRBV19 and TRBJ2-3; 9 bases are a match to TRBD2. There are 15 residues in the CDR3. V gave up 4 bases and J gave up 2 bases; unmatched junction bases: 4. Germline CDR1 LNHDA, CDR2 SQIVND (reference sequence). CDR3 region: CASSNIAGATDTQYF. The CDR3 DNA follows: TGTGCCAGTAGTAATATAGCGGGAGCCACAGATACGCAGTATTTT.